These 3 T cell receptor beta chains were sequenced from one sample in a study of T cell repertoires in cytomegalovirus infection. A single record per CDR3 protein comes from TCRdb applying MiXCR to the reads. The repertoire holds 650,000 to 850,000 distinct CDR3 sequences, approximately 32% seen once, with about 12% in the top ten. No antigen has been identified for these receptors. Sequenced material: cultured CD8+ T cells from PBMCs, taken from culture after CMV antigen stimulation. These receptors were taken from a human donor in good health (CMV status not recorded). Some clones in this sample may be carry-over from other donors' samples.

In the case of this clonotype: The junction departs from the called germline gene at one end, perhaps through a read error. The CDR3 loop reads CASRTGSQAQHF. The DNA for the CDR3 is TGTGCCAGTAGGACAGGGAGTCAGGCCCAGCATTTT. This rearrangement joins TRBV19 to TRBJ1-5; 7 bases line up with TRBD1. Germline V lookup: CDR1 LNHDA, CDR2 SQIVND (reference sequence). The CDR3 loop spans 12 amino acids.

CDR3 in amino acids: CASSRTGPGDTEAFF. CDR3 coding DNA: TGTGCCAGCAGCCGGACAGGGCCCGGGGACACTGAAGCTTTCTTT. The chain combines TRBV5-5 with TRBJ1-1, with 8 bases fitting TRBD1. Looked up from germline, CDR1 is SGHKS and CDR2 is YYEKEE (reference sequence). Unmatched junction bases numbered 8, after V lost 4 bases and J lost 3 bases. The CDR3 has 15 amino acids.

The CDR3 here is CASSYGGPNYGYTF. The CDR3, as DNA: TGTGCCAGCAGTTATGGGGGACCTAACTATGGCTACACCTTC. The V gene is TRBV27, the J gene TRBJ1-2; D is perhaps TRBD1 (5 bases). CDR3 length: 14 amino acids. CDR1 and CDR2 (germline): MNHEY, SMNVEV (reference sequence). V dropped 4 bases and J dropped 0 bases, with 9 bases sitting between them.